This passage covers 25 T cell receptor beta chains from one sample sequenced in a study of cytomegalovirus exposure and HLA in healthy donors. The study ran its PCR with 60 Vbeta and 13 Jbeta primers. Repertoires were generated with immunoSEQ multiplex PCR, while TCRdb's copy carries only in-frame clones and drops some. In the table there are approximately 170,000 clones, roughly four fifths of which are singletons. The sequenced material came from PBMCs. These receptors originate from a middle-aged woman in good health and CMV-seronegative.

The V gene is TRBV28, the J gene TRBJ1-5; 7 bases are a match to TRBD1. Trimming at V came to 6 bases and at J to 4 bases, leaving 6 bases not matched to a gene. Germline assignment: CDR1 MDHEN and CDR2 SYDVKM. The CDR3 runs 14 residues. The CDR3 DNA reads TGTGCCAGCAGCGTCGGGACAGCGAATCAGCCCCAGCATTTT. Protein sequence: CASSVGTANQPQHF.

This chain links TRBV11-2 with TRBJ2-5, with 7 bases fitting TRBD2. This CDR3 has 14 residues. V shed 5 bases, J shed 4 bases, and the junction held 7 bases outside the gene matches. The germline V gene has CDR1 SGHAT and CDR2 FQNNGV. CDR3 in DNA: TGTGCCAGCAGCCTGGGGGGGGTAACAGAGACCCAGTACTTC. It yields the protein CASSLGGVTETQYF.

The V call is TRBV5-8, the J call TRBJ2-1; no clear D. This CDR3 spans 15 amino acids. V was shortened by 0 bases and J by 5 bases, with 12 bases between the two germline ends. CDR1 is SGHTS and CDR2 is YDEGEE in the germline V gene. The CDR3: CASSLGVKSNNEQFF. CDR3 sequence (DNA): TGTGCCAGCAGCTTGGGAGTCAAATCAAACAATGAGCAGTTCTTC.

This clone was counted only a few times. The rearrangement joins TRBV6-5 to TRBJ2-2; 8 bases align to TRBD2. Germline V gives CDR1 MNHEY, CDR2 SVGAGI. V shed 2 bases and J 1 base; nucleotides not matched to a gene: 0. The CDR3 runs 15 residues. CDR3 nucleotides: TGTGCCAGCAGTTACCGGGAGGGGAACACCGGGGAGCTGTTTTTT. It translates to CASSYREGNTGELFF.

The rearrangement uses TRBV2 and TRBJ1-1; 10 bases are a match to TRBD1. Trimming removed 5 bases from V and 5 bases from J; junction bases left unmatched: 11. CDR3 length: 16 amino acids. Germline V gives CDR1 SNHLY, CDR2 FYNNEI. DNA for the CDR3: TGTGCCAGCAGTAATATCGACAGGGGGCGGAGAACTGAAGCTTTCTTT. Amino acids: CASSNIDRGRRTEAFF.

This clone was detected only once. The chain uses TRBV7-2 and TRBJ1-1; weak D call: TRBD1 (5 bases). The CDR3 runs 13 residues. Trimming took 11 bases from V and 7 from J, leaving 20 bases between them. Germline V lookup: CDR1 SGHTA, CDR2 FQGNSA. CDR3 coding DNA: TGTGCCCCATCGAGGCAGGCCCAGGGTGAAGCTTTCTTT. Protein: CAPSRQAQGEAFF.

CDR3 sequence reads: CASSSRVTNTGELFF. CDR3 sequence (DNA): TGTGCCAGCAGCTCCAGGGTGACGAACACCGGGGAGCTGTTTTTT. The V and J genes are TRBV11-2 and TRBJ2-2; possibly TRBD1 for D (5 bases). From germline, CDR1 is SGHAT and CDR2 FQNNGV. This CDR3 is 15 amino acids long. Between the trimmed V and J ends, which lost 4 bases and 0 bases, there was a span of 9 bases.

The V call is TRBV6-5, the J call TRBJ1-3, with TRBD1 identical over 7 bases. Germline lookup yields CDR1 MNHEY and CDR2 SVGAGI. The V gene end was trimmed by 7 bases and the J gene end by 0 bases; junction bases not matched to a gene: 6. This CDR3 region has 15 residues. This chain's CDR3 is CASTTTGFSGNTIYF. The CDR3 region has the DNA TGTGCCAGCACCACGACAGGGTTCTCTGGAAACACCATATATTTT.

V gene TRBV30 combines with J gene TRBJ1-1; the match to TRBD1 covers 7 bases. Germline V gene sequence: CDR1 GTSNPN, CDR2 SVGIG (reference sequence). Trimming took 5 bases from V and 6 from J; bases not matched to a gene: 6. CDR3 length: 12 amino acids. The CDR3 loop reads CAWATGSPEAFF. The CDR3 coding sequence is TGTGCCTGGGCGACAGGGAGCCCTGAAGCTTTCTTT.

The rearrangement links TRBV11-2 to TRBJ2-7; no firm D call. Germline CDR1 SGHAT, CDR2 FQNNGV. Trimming took off 5 bases at V and 2 bases at J, with 10 bases between the two ends. The CDR3 has 13 amino acids. CDR3 amino acids: CASSVLYTYEQYF. Written as DNA, the CDR3 is TGTGCCAGCAGCGTGTTGTATACCTACGAGCAGTACTTC. Full variable domain (remainder filled in from reference TRBV11-2 and TRBJ2-7): EAGVAQSPRYKIIEKRQSVAFWCNPISGHATLYWYQQILGQGPKLLIQFQNNGVVDDSQLPKDRFSAERLKGVDSTLKIQPAKLEDSAVYLCASSVLYTYEQYFGPGTRLTVT.

The chain couples TRBV6-1 to TRBJ1-2; D is unclear. V was cut by 5 bases and J by 5 bases, with 9 bases left in between. Germline CDR1 MNHNS, CDR2 SASEGT. The CDR3 has 12 residues. The CDR3 spells CASSLSEYGYTF. The DNA for the CDR3 is TGTGCCAGCAGTCTCTCCGAGTATGGCTACACCTTC.

The rearrangement uses TRBV7-6 and TRBJ2-2, with unresolved D. Trimming took off 2 bases at V and 1 base at J, with 8 bases between the two ends. This CDR3 contains 15 residues. Per germline, CDR1 SGHVS and CDR2 FNYEAQ. The CDR3 region is CASSLLAVNTGELFF. CDR3 DNA sequence: TGTGCCAGCAGCTTATTGGCGGTGAACACCGGGGAGCTGTTTTTT.

V and J are TRBV6-1 and TRBJ1-4, with D possibly being TRBD1 (5 bases). The CDR3 is 15 residues long. CDR1 and CDR2 from the germline V gene are MNHNS and SASEGT. With 5 bases removed from V and 5 bases from J, the gap between germline ends came to 15 bases. CDR3 in DNA: TGTGCCAGCAGTCGAGAGGGGACTGAGAATGAAAAACTGTTTTTT. It codes for CASSREGTENEKLFF.

This clone was recorded once. This chain connects TRBV9 to TRBJ1-5, with a possible D match to TRBD1 (5 bases). V was shortened by 0 bases and J by 9 bases, with 13 bases between the two germline ends. Looked up from germline, CDR1 is SGDLS and CDR2 is YYNGEE. The CDR3 runs to 14 residues. Here the CDR3 reads CASSVEGSGGPQHF. The CDR3 DNA follows: TGTGCCAGCAGCGTAGAAGGGTCGGGGGGGCCCCAGCATTTT.

The chain couples TRBV14 to TRBJ1-3; TRBD1 matches 8 bases. Germline CDR1 and CDR2: SGHDN and FVKESK. CDR3 size: 16 residues. Losses at the gene ends were 5 bases for V and 2 bases for J; bases not matched to a gene: 8. The CDR3 here is CASSALGQATGNTIYF. CDR3 sequence (DNA): TGTGCCAGCAGCGCATTGGGACAGGCCACTGGAAACACCATATATTTT.

The gene calls are TRBV27 and TRBJ2-7, with 12 nucleotides matching TRBD2. Germline V CDR1 and CDR2: MNHEY, SMNVEV (reference sequence). The J segment lost 6 bases and the V segment lost 6 bases, leaving 9 bases of the junction unmatched. The CDR3 is 15 residues long. The CDR3, as DNA: TGTGCCAGCAGCCTCGCCCCGGGACTAGCGGGCGAGCAGTACTTC. Amino acid sequence: CASSLAPGLAGEQYF.

This clone was counted between two and nine times. V is TRBV28 and J is TRBJ2-5, with 11 bases identical to TRBD2. This CDR3 comprises 15 residues. The ends lost 8 bases at V and 2 bases at J; junction bases unmatched: 7. Germline V gives CDR1 MDHEN, CDR2 SYDVKM. The CDR3, as DNA: TGTGCCAGCGGGACCCGACTAGCGGGGCAAGAGACCCAGTACTTC. Translation gives CASGTRLAGQETQYF.

This clone was counted between two and nine times. The chain combines TRBV5-6 with TRBJ1-1; 8 nucleotides match TRBD1. Per germline, CDR1 SGHDT and CDR2 YYEEEE. Trimming took 0 bases from V and 0 from J; bases not matched to a gene: 7. The CDR3 is 17 amino acids. CDR3 amino acids: CASSLETGEVMNTEAFF. CDR3 coding DNA: TGTGCCAGCAGCTTGGAGACAGGGGAAGTCATGAACACTGAAGCTTTCTTT. Full variable domain (outside the CDR3, taken from reference TRBV5-6 and TRBJ1-1): DAGVTQSPTHLIKTRGQQVTLRCSPKSGHDTVSWYQQALGQGPQFIFQYYEEEERQRGNFPDRFSGHQFPNYSSELNVNALLLGDSALYLCASSLETGEVMNTEAFFGQGTRLTVV.

Here the CDR3 reads CASSYRAGGVGNEQFF. CDR3 sequence (DNA): TGTGCCAGCAGTTACCGGGCGGGTGGCGTTGGAAATGAGCAGTTCTTC. J is TRBJ2-1 and V is TRBV6-5; maybe TRBD2 (5 bases). Germline V gene lookup returns CDR1 MNHEY and CDR2 SVGAGI. This CDR3 region has 16 residues. Trimming took 2 bases from V and 7 from J, leaving 18 bases between them.

This chain uses TRBV28 with TRBJ1-3; D not certain. Deletions cut 5 bases from V and 0 bases from J, with 14 bases between. This CDR3 contains 16 residues. Germline values: CDR1 MDHEN, CDR2 SYDVKM. The CDR3 DNA reads TGTGCCAGCAGTGAGAGGCGGCTTTACTCTGGAAACACCATATATTTT. Translating it yields CASSERRLYSGNTIYF.

The rearrangement links TRBV29-1 to TRBJ1-1, with TRBD1 matching over 7 bases. CDR3 length: 13 amino acids. With V trimmed by 2 bases and J by 4 bases, 4 bases remained unmatched. In germline, CDR1 is SQVTM, CDR2 ANQGSEA. As DNA, the CDR3 is TGCAGCGTTGAACAGGGGGTCGGCACTGAAGCTTTCTTT. Its translation is CSVEQGVGTEAFF.

The rearrangement links TRBV19 to TRBJ1-4, with a weak D call TRBD1 (5 bases). This CDR3 comprises 16 residues. V lost 5 bases, J lost 0 bases, and 13 bases lay in between. Germline V CDR1 and CDR2: LNHDA, SQIVND (reference sequence). The CDR3 is CASSFSGNPTNEKLFF. The CDR3 DNA reads TGTGCCAGTAGTTTTTCAGGGAATCCAACTAATGAAAAACTGTTTTTT.

The rearrangement links TRBV11-3 to TRBJ2-4; D remains unclear. CDR1 is SGHNT, CDR2 YENEEA, per germline. The CDR3 runs to 14 residues. V gave up 4 bases and J gave up 0 bases, with 7 bases separating them. CDR3 coding DNA: TGTGCCAGCAGCTCCCTCGGAGCCAAAAACATTCAGTACTTC. Amino acids: CASSSLGAKNIQYF. The full variable domain, completed using reference TRBV11-3 and TRBJ2-4, is EAGVVQSPRYKIIEKKQPVAFWCNPISGHNTLYWYLQNLGQGPELLIRYENEEAVDDSQLPKDRFSAERLKGVDSTLKIQPAELGDSAVYLCASSSLGAKNIQYFGAGTRLSVL.

The gene calls are TRBV5-1 and TRBJ2-3, with D unresolved. Germline-derived CDR1 and CDR2 are SGHRS and YFSETQ. V lost 4 bases to trimming and J lost 0 bases, with 9 bases between them. The CDR3 covers 14 residues. Written as DNA, the CDR3 is TGCGCCAGCAGCGCAGTTCCTAGCACAGATACGCAGTATTTT. Translated, it gives CASSAVPSTDTQYF.

J is TRBJ2-5 and V is TRBV7-2, with a tentative D call TRBD2 (7 bases). The CDR3 has 15 amino acids. V was pared by 5 bases and J by 2 bases, with 15 bases between. Germline loops: CDR1 SGHTA, CDR2 FQGNSA. CDR3 amino acids: CASSPRGGGQETQYF. The CDR3 DNA reads TGTGCCAGCAGCCCCCGGGGAGGGGGGCAAGAGACCCAGTACTTC. The full variable domain, its missing parts supplied by reference TRBV7-2 and TRBJ2-5, is GAGVSQSPSNKVTEKGKDVELRCDPISGHTALYWYRQSLGQGLEFLIYFQGNSAPDKSGLPSDRFSAERTGGSVSTLTIQRTQQEDSAVYLCASSPRGGGQETQYFGPGTRLLVL.